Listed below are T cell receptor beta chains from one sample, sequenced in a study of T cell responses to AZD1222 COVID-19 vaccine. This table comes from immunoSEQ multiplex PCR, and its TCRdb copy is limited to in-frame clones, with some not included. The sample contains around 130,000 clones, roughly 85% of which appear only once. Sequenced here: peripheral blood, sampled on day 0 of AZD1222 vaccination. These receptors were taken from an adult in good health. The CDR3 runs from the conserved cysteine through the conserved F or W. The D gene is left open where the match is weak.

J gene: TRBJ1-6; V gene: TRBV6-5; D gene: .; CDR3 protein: CASRSTRAYSPLHF; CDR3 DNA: TGTGCCAGCAGATCGACAAGGGCTTATTCACCCCTCCACTTT
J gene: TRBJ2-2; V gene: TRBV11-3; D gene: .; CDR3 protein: CASSFSLLGELFF; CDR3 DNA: TGTGCCAGCAGCTTTAGTCTTCTCGGGGAGCTGTTTTTT
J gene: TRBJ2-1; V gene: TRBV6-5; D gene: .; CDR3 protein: CASSLRTENYNEQFF; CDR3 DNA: TGTGCCAGCAGCCTACGGACAGAGAATTACAATGAGCAGTTCTTC
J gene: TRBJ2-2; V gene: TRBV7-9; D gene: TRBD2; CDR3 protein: CASSLRGRGTGELFF; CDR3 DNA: TGTGCCAGCAGCTTACGTGGGAGGGGCACCGGGGAGCTGTTTTTT
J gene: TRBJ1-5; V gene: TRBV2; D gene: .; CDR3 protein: CASSRDSNQPQHF; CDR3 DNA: TGTGCCAGCAGTAGGGACAGCAATCAGCCCCAGCATTTT
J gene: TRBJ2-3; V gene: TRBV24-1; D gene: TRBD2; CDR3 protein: CATSQTGTSSTDTQYF; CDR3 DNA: TGTGCCACCAGTCAAACCGGGACTAGCTCGACAGATACGCAGTATTTT
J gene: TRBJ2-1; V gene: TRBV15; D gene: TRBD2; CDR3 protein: CATSRDRGVSNEQFF; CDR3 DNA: TGTGCCACCAGCAGAGATCGGGGGGTTTCGAATGAGCAGTTCTTC
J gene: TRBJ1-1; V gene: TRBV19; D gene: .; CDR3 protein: CASSFLRGAEAFF; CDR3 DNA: TGTGCCAGTAGTTTTCTGCGGGGGGCTGAAGCTTTCTTT
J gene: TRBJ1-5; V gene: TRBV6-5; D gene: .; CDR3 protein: CASSYSRTQPQHF; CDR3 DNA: TGTGCCAGCAGTTACTCGAGGACACAGCCCCAGCATTTT
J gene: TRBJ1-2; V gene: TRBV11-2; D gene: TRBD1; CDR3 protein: CASTFSPRDRTNYGYTF; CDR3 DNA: TGTGCCAGCACCTTTTCCCCGAGGGACAGGACTAACTATGGCTACACCTTC
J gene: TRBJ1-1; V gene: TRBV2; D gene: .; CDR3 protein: CASNVPGPNTEAFF; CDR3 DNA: TGTGCCAGCAACGTCCCAGGGCCGAACACTGAAGCTTTCTTT
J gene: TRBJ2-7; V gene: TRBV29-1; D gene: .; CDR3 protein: CSVEDRGYEQYF; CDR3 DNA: TGCAGCGTGGAAGACAGAGGCTACGAGCAGTACTTC